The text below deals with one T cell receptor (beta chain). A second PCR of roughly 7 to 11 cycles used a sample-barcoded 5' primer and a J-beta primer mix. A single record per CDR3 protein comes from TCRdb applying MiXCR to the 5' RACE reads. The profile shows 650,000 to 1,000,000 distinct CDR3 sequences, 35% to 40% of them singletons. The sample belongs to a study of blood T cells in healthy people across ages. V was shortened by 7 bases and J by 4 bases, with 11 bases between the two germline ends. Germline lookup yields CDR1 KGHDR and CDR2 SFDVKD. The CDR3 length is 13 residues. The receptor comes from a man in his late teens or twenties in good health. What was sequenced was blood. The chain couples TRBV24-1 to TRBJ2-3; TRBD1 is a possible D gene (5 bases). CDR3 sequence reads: CATRAQGADTQYF. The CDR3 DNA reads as TGTGCCACCAGGGCCCAGGGCGCAGATACGCAGTATTTT.